These 27 T cell receptor beta chains came from one sample sequenced in a study of blood T cell repertoires in COVID-19. Repertoires were generated with immunoSEQ multiplex PCR, while TCRdb's copy carries only in-frame clones and drops some. Of about 250,000 clones listed, over 75% are singletons. The material sequenced was PBMCs or T cells enriched from blood (not recorded which). The receptors derive from a man aged 35-49 years who had recovered from COVID-19.

The DNA of the CDR3 is TGTGCCAGCAGCCAAGTCGCCAGGGAAGGCTACACCTTC. As protein: CASSQVAREGYTF. This rearrangement joins TRBV3-1 (or the pseudogene TRBV3-2) to TRBJ1-2, with a possible D match to TRBD1 (5 bases). The germline gives CDR1 LGHDT, CDR2 YNNKEL (reference sequence). Deletions cut 1 base from V and 8 bases from J, with 11 bases between. The CDR3 is made up of 13 amino acids.

The gene calls are TRBV6-4 and TRBJ2-1, with D hard to call. The V end was cut by 6 bases, the J end by 9 bases, with 9 bases between. Germline V gene sequence: CDR1 MRHNA, CDR2 SNTAGT. CDR3 length: 11 residues. The CDR3 sequence: CASRFVLEQFF. The CDR3 DNA sequence: TGTGCCAGCAGGTTCGTCCTTGAGCAGTTCTTC.

The V gene is TRBV7-9, the J gene TRBJ2-1; 11 nucleotides align to TRBD2. Germline V CDR1 and CDR2: SEHNR, FQNEAQ (reference sequence). V lost 0 bases and J lost 14; bases outside the gene matches: 9. The CDR3 totals 15 residues. CDR3 bases: TGTGCCAGCAGCTTAGCGCTAGCGGGGGGTTCGTTGGAGTTCTTC. Its protein product is CASSLALAGGSLEFF.

The chain links TRBV11-2 to TRBJ2-1, with unresolved D. Trimming pared 5 bases from V and 6 bases from J, leaving 11 bases between. The CDR3 length is 13 residues. In germline, CDR1 is SGHAT, CDR2 FQNNGV. CDR3 nucleotides: TGTGCCAGCAGCCAAAGCAGAGGCAATGAGCAGTTCTTC. Translation: CASSQSRGNEQFF.

The chain is built from TRBV6-5 and TRBJ2-1, with 9 bases aligning to TRBD1. The CDR3 is 14 amino acids. With V trimmed by 6 bases and J by 2 bases, 2 bases remained unmatched. Germline values: CDR1 MNHEY, CDR2 SVGAGI. The CDR3 nucleotides read TGTGCCAGCAGATGGACAGGGGCCTACAATGAGCAGTTCTTC. Translating it yields CASRWTGAYNEQFF.

The chain has TRBV5-6 and TRBJ2-1; the match to TRBD2 covers 12 bases. This CDR3 comprises 17 residues. With 3 bases clipped from V and 4 bases from J, the junction kept 8 bases outside the gene matches. Germline V CDR1 and CDR2: SGHDT, YYEEEE. CDR3 amino acids: CASSSYGLAGLYNEQFF. CDR3 coding DNA: TGTGCCAGCAGCTCCTATGGACTAGCGGGGCTTTACAATGAGCAGTTCTTC.

The chain links TRBV20-1 to TRBJ1-2; D uncertain. The CDR3 length is 11 residues. The germline gives CDR1 DFQATT, CDR2 SNEGSKA (reference sequence). Trimming removed 2 bases at V and 6 bases at J, with 7 bases between. The CDR3: CSARLGDGYTF. The DNA of the CDR3 is TGCAGTGCTAGACTAGGAGATGGCTACACCTTC.

The chain joins TRBV5-1 to TRBJ1-1; D call uncertain. V lost 4 bases, J lost 1 base, and 14 bases lay in between. Germline values: CDR1 SGHRS, CDR2 YFSETQ. The CDR3 extends over 15 amino acids. Here the CDR3 reads CASSQQYDKNTEAFF. The CDR3 DNA reads TGCGCCAGCAGCCAGCAATATGACAAGAACACTGAAGCTTTCTTT.

V is TRBV18 and J is TRBJ2-5; TRBD2 matches 9 bases. Germline trimming cut 0 bases from V and 4 bases from J; bases unmatched to any gene: 6. This CDR3 has 16 residues. Germline V gives CDR1 KGHSH, CDR2 LQKENI. CDR3 loop: CASSPPSGRNGETQYF. CDR3 bases: TGTGCCAGCTCACCACCTAGCGGGAGAAATGGAGAGACCCAGTACTTC.

The chain couples TRBV7-2 to TRBJ1-5; D is unresolved. This CDR3 has 15 residues. CDR1 and CDR2 (germline): SGHTA, FQGNSA. Trimming took off 5 bases at V and 4 bases at J, with 15 bases between the two ends. CDR3 sequence (DNA): TGTGCCAGCAGCCTCAGGTTTGTGTCAAATCAGCCCCAGCATTTT. Translating gives CASSLRFVSNQPQHF.

V gene TRBV27 combines with J gene TRBJ2-3, with a possible D match to TRBD1 (6 bases). CDR3 length: 17 amino acids. V lost 5 bases, J lost 2 bases, and 20 bases lay in between. Germline CDR1 and CDR2: MNHEY and SMNVEV (reference sequence). The DNA of the CDR3 is TGTGCCAGCAGTCCTCTTAAACAGGGTTTGGTCACAGATACGCAGTATTTT. Translation: CASSPLKQGLVTDTQYF.

V and J are TRBV27 and TRBJ2-7; 13 positions match TRBD2. The CDR3 has 18 amino acids. Germline lookup yields CDR1 MNHEY and CDR2 SMNVEV (reference sequence). The V segment lost 0 bases and the J segment 3 bases; nucleotides outside the gene matches: 8. The CDR3 nucleotides read TGTGCCAGCAGTTTATCGAGAACTAGCGGGAGGGCCGTCTACGAGCAGTACTTC. Encoded protein: CASSLSRTSGRAVYEQYF.

The rearrangement links TRBV18 to TRBJ2-7; D ambiguous. Germline V CDR1 and CDR2: KGHSH, LQKENI. Trimming removed 1 base at V and 3 bases at J, with 7 bases between. This CDR3 contains 13 residues. CDR3 in DNA: TGTGCCAGCTCACCACTTCTTAGCTACGAGCAGTACTTC. This encodes CASSPLLSYEQYF.

This CDR3 reads CASSQFASSGGAYNEQFF. The CDR3 DNA follows: TGCGCCAGCAGCCAATTTGCCTCTAGCGGGGGGGCGTACAATGAGCAGTTCTTC. This sequence joins TRBV4-3 and TRBJ2-1; TRBD2 agrees at 12 bases. CDR1 is LGHNA, CDR2 YSLEER, per germline. V lost 2 bases and J lost 4; bases outside the gene matches: 9. This CDR3 contains 18 residues.

The genes are TRBV7-2 and TRBJ1-5, with D maybe TRBD1 (5 bases). Per germline, CDR1 SGHTA and CDR2 FQGNSA. CDR3 length: 15 amino acids. The V gene lost 1 base and the J gene lost 8 bases, with 15 bases spanning the gap. The CDR3 protein is CASSLDSRGYEPQHF. CDR3 sequence (DNA): TGTGCCAGCAGCTTAGATTCTAGGGGCTACGAGCCCCAGCATTTT.

V and J are TRBV2 and TRBJ1-1; maybe TRBD1 (5 bases). The CDR3 is made up of 12 amino acids. The V end lost 6 bases, the J end lost 5 bases, and 10 bases lay between the germline ends. CDR1 is SNHLY, CDR2 FYNNEI, per germline. The CDR3 spells CASSADKTEAFF. In DNA, the CDR3 is TGTGCCAGCAGCGCGGACAAGACTGAAGCTTTCTTT.

This rearrangement joins TRBV5-4 to TRBJ2-5; TRBD2 agrees at 7 bases. There are 14 residues in the CDR3. V trimming: 0 bases; J trimming: 1 base; junction bases outside the gene matches: 0. Per germline, CDR1 SGHNT and CDR2 YYREEE (reference sequence). The CDR3 DNA reads TGTGCCAGCAGCTTGGAGCGGGGCCAAGAGACCCAGTACTTC. It yields the protein CASSLERGQETQYF.

This chain links TRBV9 with TRBJ2-5, with a tentative D call TRBD1 (5 bases). This CDR3 is built from 17 residues. V was pared by 0 bases and J by 0 bases, with 15 bases between. Looked up from germline, CDR1 is SGDLS and CDR2 is YYNGEE. The CDR3 is CASSVATGESDQETQYF. The CDR3 region has the DNA TGTGCCAGCAGCGTAGCCACAGGTGAGTCCGACCAAGAGACCCAGTACTTC.

The genes are TRBV23-1 and TRBJ2-7; TRBD1 is a possible D gene (6 bases). TRBV23-1 is an open reading frame, and its role is uncertain. The CDR3 is 11 amino acids. V lost 8 bases to trimming and J lost 5 bases, with 10 bases between them. The CDR3, as DNA: TGCGCCAGCGATCACAGGGACGAGCAGTACTTC. As protein: CASDHRDEQYF.

The rearrangement uses TRBV30 and TRBJ1-4; no clear D gene. In germline, CDR1 is GTSNPN, CDR2 SVGIG (reference sequence). The CDR3 loop spans 12 amino acids. V lost 8 bases and J 0 bases, leaving 7 bases between the germline ends. The CDR3 coding sequence is TGTGCCCGCGCCGCAACTAATGAAAAACTGTTTTTT. Translated, it gives CARAATNEKLFF. Full variable domain (rest looked up from reference TRBV30 and TRBJ1-4): SQTIHQWPATLVQPVGSPLSLECTVEGTSNPNLYWYRQAAGRGLQLLFYSVGIGQISSEVPQNLSASRPQDRQFILSSKKLLLSDSGFYLCARAATNEKLFFGSGTQLSVL.

This clone is a singleton in its sample. The rearrangement links TRBV4-3 to TRBJ2-5; 9 positions agree with TRBD1. Germline CDR1 and CDR2: LGHNA and YSLEER. Trimming removed 1 base from V and 5 bases from J; junction bases left unmatched: 11. The CDR3 runs 17 residues. The DNA for the CDR3 is TGCGCCAGCAGCCAAGGGACAGGGGACGCTTTCGGGGAGACCCAGTACTTC. Translated: CASSQGTGDAFGETQYF.

Written as DNA, the CDR3 is TGTGCCAGCAGCGAAGGGGGTCGGGCTAATGAAAAACTGTTTTTT. As protein: CASSEGGRANEKLFF. The J gene is TRBJ1-4, the V gene TRBV7-2, with a weak D call TRBD1 (6 bases). The CDR3 spans 15 residues. V lost 5 bases and J lost 3, with 13 bases in between. Looked up from germline, CDR1 is SGHTA and CDR2 is FQGNSA.

V usage is TRBV5-1 and J usage is TRBJ2-5; 8 bases line up with TRBD1. Germline V lookup: CDR1 SGHRS, CDR2 YFSETQ. The CDR3 covers 17 residues. The trim removed 7 bases at V and 2 bases at J, leaving 16 bases unmatched. In nucleotides, the CDR3 is TGCGCCAGCTCCGGACAGGGTGGTACCTGGGGACAAGAGACCCAGTACTTC. The encoded protein is CASSGQGGTWGQETQYF.

This clone was counted once. This rearrangement joins TRBV27 to TRBJ2-7; tentative D call: TRBD2 (6 bases). CDR3 length equals 13 residues. From germline, CDR1 is MNHEY and CDR2 SMNVEV (reference sequence). V gave up 8 bases and J gave up 0 bases, with 11 bases separating them. The CDR3 is CASGGLISYEQYF. The DNA of the CDR3 is TGTGCCAGCGGGGGACTGATCTCCTACGAGCAGTACTTC.

This clone was observed a handful of times. This sequence joins TRBV6-2 or TRBV6-3 and TRBJ2-3, with a possible D match to TRBD2 (5 bases). CDR3 length equals 14 residues. Trimming left V 3 bases short and J 5 bases short, with 12 bases between. From germline, CDR1 is MNHEY and CDR2 SVGEGT. The CDR3 loop is CASSYVTREDTQYF. In nucleotides, the CDR3 is TGTGCCAGCAGTTATGTCACTCGGGAAGATACGCAGTATTTT.

The CDR3 nucleotides are TGTGCCAGCAGCGGATTTAGGGGGGGTGAGAAAGAGACCCAGTACTTC. Translation: CASSGFRGGEKETQYF. The gene calls are TRBV5-6 and TRBJ2-5, with TRBD2 as a possible D gene (7 bases). The CDR3 contains 16 residues. Trimming pared 4 bases from V and 3 bases from J, leaving 19 bases between. Germline V gene lookup returns CDR1 SGHDT and CDR2 YYEEEE.

This clone was recorded once. The V and J genes are TRBV29-1 and TRBJ2-1, with 7 bases matching TRBD1. V lost 7 bases, J lost 4 bases, and 10 bases stayed unmatched. Germline-derived CDR1 and CDR2 are SQVTM and ANQGSEA. The CDR3 covers 14 residues. CDR3 amino acids: CSAMGQSIYNEQFF. The CDR3 nucleotides are TGCAGCGCCATGGGACAGAGTATTTACAATGAGCAGTTCTTC.